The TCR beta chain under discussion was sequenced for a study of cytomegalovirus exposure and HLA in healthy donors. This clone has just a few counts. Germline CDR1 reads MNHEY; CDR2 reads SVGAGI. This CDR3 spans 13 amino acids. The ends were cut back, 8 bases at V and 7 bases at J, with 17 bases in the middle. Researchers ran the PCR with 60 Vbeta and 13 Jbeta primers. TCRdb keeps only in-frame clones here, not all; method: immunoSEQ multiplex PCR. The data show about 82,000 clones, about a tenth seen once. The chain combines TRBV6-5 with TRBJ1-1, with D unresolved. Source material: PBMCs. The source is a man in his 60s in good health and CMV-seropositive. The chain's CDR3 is CASSLGVKIEAFF. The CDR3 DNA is TGTGCCAGCTCTCTCGGAGTGAAAATTGAAGCTTTCTTT.